The 6 T cell receptor beta chains in this list originate from one sample, sequenced in a study of T cell responses to AZD1222 COVID-19 vaccine. The protocol was immunoSEQ multiplex PCR, while the TCRdb copy is restricted to in-frame clones and leaves out a portion. This table has approximately 82,000 clones, roughly 90% appearing once. Sequencing used peripheral blood, obtained on day 0 of AZD1222 vaccination. These receptors were obtained from an adult in good health.

V gene TRBV19 combines with J gene TRBJ2-7, with TRBD2 matching over 7 bases. The CDR3 has 13 amino acids. V lost 5 bases and J lost 3; bases outside the gene matches: 4. Germline lookup yields CDR1 LNHDA and CDR2 SQIVND (reference sequence). The CDR3 DNA follows: TGTGCCAGTAGTTCCGGGGACTACTACGAGCAGTACTTC. It encodes CASSSGDYYEQYF. Drawing the rest from reference TRBV19 and TRBJ2-7, the complete variable domain is DGGITQSPKYLFRKEGQNVTLSCEQNLNHDAMYWYRQDPGQGLRLIYYSQIVNDFQKGDIAEGYSVSREKKESFPLTVTSAQKNPTAFYLCASSSGDYYEQYFGPGTRLTVT.

V usage is TRBV24-1 and J usage is TRBJ1-2, with 7 bases that match TRBD1. Trimming removed 3 bases from V and 4 bases from J; junction bases left unmatched: 7. From germline, CDR1 is KGHDR and CDR2 SFDVKD. The CDR3 is 15 amino acids. The DNA for the CDR3 is TGTGCCACCAGTGATCCCCGACAGGGTCTCTATGGCTACACCTTC. Its protein is CATSDPRQGLYGYTF.

The CDR3 DNA is TGTGCCAGCAGTTTCGGGGCTGACGGGCAGCCCCAGCATTTT. Translating gives CASSFGADGQPQHF. This chain connects TRBV27 to TRBJ1-5; TRBD1 is a possible D gene (5 bases). Trimming shortened V by 3 bases and J by 7 bases, and 13 bases separated the two germline ends. Germline V gene lookup returns CDR1 MNHEY and CDR2 SMNVEV (reference sequence). The CDR3 runs 14 residues.

The CDR3 protein is CASSLRVGGEQFF. As DNA, the CDR3 is TGTGCCAGCAGTCTTCGGGTAGGGGGTGAGCAGTTCTTC. The chain has TRBV6-5 and TRBJ2-1; maybe TRBD1 (6 bases). This CDR3 contains 13 residues. The V end was cut by 5 bases, the J end by 9 bases, with 14 bases between. Per the germline V gene, CDR1 is MNHEY and CDR2 is SVGAGI.

The chain links TRBV5-1 to TRBJ1-5; D is ambiguous. CDR1 and CDR2 from the germline V gene are SGHRS and YFSETQ. This CDR3 spans 14 amino acids. Trimming removed 6 bases at V and 6 bases at J, with 16 bases between. In nucleotides, the CDR3 is TGCGCCAGCACCTCCGAAGGGTATCTTCAGCCCCAGCATTTT. Protein: CASTSEGYLQPQHF.

The CDR3 DNA reads as TGCGCCAGCAGCCAAGTACGTAAGACTGAAGCTTTCTTT. Translation: CASSQVRKTEAFF. The rearrangement joins TRBV4-3 to TRBJ1-1, with D hard to call. The CDR3 loop spans 13 amino acids. V lost 1 base, J lost 5 bases, and 8 bases lay in between. Germline assignment: CDR1 LGHNA and CDR2 YSLEER.